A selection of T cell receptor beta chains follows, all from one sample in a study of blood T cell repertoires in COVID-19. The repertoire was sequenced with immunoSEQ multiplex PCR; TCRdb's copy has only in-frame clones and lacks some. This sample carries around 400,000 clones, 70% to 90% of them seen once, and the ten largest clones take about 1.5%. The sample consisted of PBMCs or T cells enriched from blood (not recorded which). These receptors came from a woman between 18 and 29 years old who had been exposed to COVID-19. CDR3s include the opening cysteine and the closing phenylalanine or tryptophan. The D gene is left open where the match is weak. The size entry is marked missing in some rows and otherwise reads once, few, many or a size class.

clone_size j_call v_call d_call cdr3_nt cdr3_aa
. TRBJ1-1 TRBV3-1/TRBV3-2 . TGTGCCAGCAGCCTCCGGGAAGAGAACACTGAAGCTTTCTTT CASSLREENTEAFF
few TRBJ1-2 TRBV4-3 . TGCGCCAGCAGCCAAGCTGAGCCGACAGGCCCTAGAGGCTACACCTTC CASSQAEPTGPRGYTF
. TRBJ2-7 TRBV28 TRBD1 TGTGCCAGCAGTCCTCGGGTGGGGACAGGGGGCGGGGGCGAGCAGTACTTC CASSPRVGTGGGGEQYF
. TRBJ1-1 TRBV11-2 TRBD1 TGTGCCAGCAGCTTCGGACAGGGGGGAACTGAAGCTTTCTTT CASSFGQGGTEAFF
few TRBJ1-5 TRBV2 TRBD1 TGTGCCAGCAGTGCGGGACAGCTTAGCAATCAGCCCCAGCATTTT CASSAGQLSNQPQHF
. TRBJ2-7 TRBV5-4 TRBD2 TGTGCCAGCAGCTGGACTAGCGATCCCTACGAGCAGTACTTC CASSWTSDPYEQYF
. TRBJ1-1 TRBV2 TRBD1 TGTGCCAGCAGGGACAGGCGGCTATTTATGAACACTGAAGCTTTCTTT CASRDRRLFMNTEAFF
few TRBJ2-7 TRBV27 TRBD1 TGTGCCAGACCCAGGACAGGGAGTAGGTGCGAGCAGTACTTC CARPRTGSRCEQYF
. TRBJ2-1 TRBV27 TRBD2 TGTGCCAGCAGTTTATCGCGGGAGAGGTACAATGAGCAGTTCTTC CASSLSRERYNEQFF
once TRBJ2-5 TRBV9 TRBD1 TGTGCCAGCAGCACTGGACAGGTTCAAGAGACCCAGTACTTC CASSTGQVQETQYF
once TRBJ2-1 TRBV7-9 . TGTGCCAGCAGCTTTGGGCGGGACTACAATGAGCAGTTCTTC CASSFGRDYNEQFF
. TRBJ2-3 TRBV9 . TGTGCCAGCAGCCCACCCGGGAAAAGGAGGACAGATACGCAGTATTTT CASSPPGKRRTDTQYF
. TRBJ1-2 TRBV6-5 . TGTGCCAGCAGTTACAACAACAACTATGGCTACACCTTC CASSYNNNYGYTF
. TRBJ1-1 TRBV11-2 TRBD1 TGTGCCAGCAGCTTCCAGACAGGGGGCGGGGTAGCTTTCTTT CASSFQTGGGVAFF
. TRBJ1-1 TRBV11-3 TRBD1 TGTGCCAGCAGCTCGACAGGGAGCACTGAAGCTTTCTTT CASSSTGSTEAFF
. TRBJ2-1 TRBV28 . TGTGCCAGCAGTCAGGGACTGTTCCGGATGGATGAGTTCTTC CASSQGLFRMDEFF
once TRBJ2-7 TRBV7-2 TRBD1 TGTGCCAGCAGCTCCCAGGGACAGGGGGCTCGGCAGTACTTC CASSSQGQGARQYF
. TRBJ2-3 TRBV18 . TGTGCCAGCTCACCGAGCCTAGCAGATACGCAGTATTTT CASSPSLADTQYF
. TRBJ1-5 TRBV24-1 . TGTGCCACCAGTGGCCCAGGAAGTAGCAATCAGCCCCAGCATTTT CATSGPGSSNQPQHF
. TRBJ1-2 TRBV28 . TGTGCCAGCAGATATACAGGGTACTATGGCTACACCTTC CASRYTGYYGYTF
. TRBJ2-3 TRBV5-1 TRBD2 TGCGCCAGCACTACGACTAGCGTCACAGATACGCAGTATTTT CASTTTSVTDTQYF
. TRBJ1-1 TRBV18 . TGTGCCAGCTCACCGGGCACTACGGGGTCGCCCTCGGGACTCGACACTGAAGCTTTCTTT CASSPGTTGSPSGLDTEAFF
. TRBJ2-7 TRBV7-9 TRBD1 TGTGCCAGCAGCTCGGGACAGGGGGGATACGAGCAGTACTTC CASSSGQGGYEQYF
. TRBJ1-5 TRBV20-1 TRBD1 TGCAGTGCTAGTCCCCTCGGACAGGCCAATAGCAATCAGCCCCAGCATTTT CSASPLGQANSNQPQHF
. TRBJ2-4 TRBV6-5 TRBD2 TGTGCCAGCAGTACTAGCGGGCGACTAAACATTCAGTACTTC CASSTSGRLNIQYF
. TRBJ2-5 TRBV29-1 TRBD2 TGCAGCGTTGAATGGGCTAGCGGGTTACAAGAGACCCAGTACTTC CSVEWASGLQETQYF
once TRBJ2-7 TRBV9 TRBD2 TGTGCCAGCAGCCCGAGGACTAGCTACTCCTACGAGCAGTACTTC CASSPRTSYSYEQYF
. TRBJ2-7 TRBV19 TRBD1 TGTGCCAGTAGGGAAACGGGACAGGGCTTCTACGAGCAGTACTTC CASRETGQGFYEQYF
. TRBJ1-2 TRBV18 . TGTGCCAGCTCAATCGCGGACAGAGCTAACTATGGCTACACCTTC CASSIADRANYGYTF
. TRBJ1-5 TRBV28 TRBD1 TGTGCCAGCCGGGACAGTAGCAATCAGCCCCAGCATTTT CASRDSSNQPQHF
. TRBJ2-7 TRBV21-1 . TGTGCCAGCAGCCGTAAAATGGACGCGTCGGGACTAGCGTTTTACGAGCAGTACTTC CASSRKMDASGLAFYEQYF
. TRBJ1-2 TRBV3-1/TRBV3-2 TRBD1 TGTGCCGTACAGGGGGCGGGCTATGGCTACACCTTC CAVQGAGYGYTF
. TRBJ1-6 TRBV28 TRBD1 TGTGCCAGCAGTTTGGACAGGGCTATCTCACCCCTCCACTTT CASSLDRAISPLHF
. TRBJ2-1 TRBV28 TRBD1 TGTGCCAGCAGTCTCCCGGGGCAGGGGGTCAAGAATGAGCAGTTCTTC CASSLPGQGVKNEQFF
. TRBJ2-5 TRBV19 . TGTGCCAGTAGTATAAGCCGGACAGCTCAAGAGACCCAGTACTTC CASSISRTAQETQYF
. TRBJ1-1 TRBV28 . TGTGCCAGCACCCCCGGAGGGGTCAGGTTCACTGAAGCTTTCTTT CASTPGGVRFTEAFF
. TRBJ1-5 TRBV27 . TGTGCCAGCAGTCCTAGACAGCGGGATCAGCCCCAGCATTTT CASSPRQRDQPQHF
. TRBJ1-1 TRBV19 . TGTGCCAGTAGTATAGAATCCAGTCGGAACACTGAAGCTTTCTTT CASSIESSRNTEAFF
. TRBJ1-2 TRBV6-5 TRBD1 TGTGCCAGCAGTTTACAGGGGGCGCAGGGCTATGGCTACACCTTC CASSLQGAQGYGYTF
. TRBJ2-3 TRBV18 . TGTGCCAGCTCACCAATTCCGGGAGACACAGATACGCAGTATTTT CASSPIPGDTDTQYF
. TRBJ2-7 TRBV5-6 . TGTGCCAGCAGCTTGGAGGGGAAGCAGTACTTC CASSLEGKQYF
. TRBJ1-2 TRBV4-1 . TGCGCCAGCAGCCAAGTTTTGGGTCAGGAGGATGGCTACACCTTC CASSQVLGQEDGYTF
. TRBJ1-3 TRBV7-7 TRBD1 TGTGCTAGCAGCGCCGGGACAGGGGCAAGAAACACCATATATTTT CASSAGTGARNTIYF
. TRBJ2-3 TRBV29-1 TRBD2 TGCAGCGTTGTAATACTAGCGGATAGCACAGATACGCAGTATTTT CSVVILADSTDTQYF
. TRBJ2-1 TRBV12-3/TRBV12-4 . TGTGCCAGCAGTTTACGCGACAGCAGGTTCTTC CASSLRDSRFF
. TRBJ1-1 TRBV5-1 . TGCGCCAGCAGCTTGACGGGGAGCACTGAAGCTTTCTTT CASSLTGSTEAFF
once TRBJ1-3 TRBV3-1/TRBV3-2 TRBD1 TGTGCCAGCAGCCCAAATCCAGGGGGAGGAAACACCATATATTTT CASSPNPGGGNTIYF
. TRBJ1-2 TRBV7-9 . TGTGCCAGCAGCCCGGGGGGAAATGGCTACACCTTC CASSPGGNGYTF